This entry lists 25 T cell receptor beta chains sequenced from one sample in a study of human T cells and chemical hapten exposure. TCRdb used MiXCR to reprocess the RACE reads, holding one entry per CDR3 protein. The sample lists about 260,000 distinct CDR3 sequences, around 9.3% seen once, with 2% to 2.5% in the top ten. Time point given: pre-sensitization, week 0. Noted treatment: therapeutic diphenylcyclopropenone sensitization with weekly scalp DPC. Here the sequenced sample was whole blood, taken in connection with sensitization to the hapten diphenylcyclopropenone (DPC). The source of these receptors is a woman aged 40 to 50 with alopecia areata. Some clones in this sample may be carry-over from other donors' samples.

In its sample, this clonotype was seen a few times. V usage is TRBV7-6 and J usage is TRBJ1-1, with 7 bases matching TRBD1. Germline CDR1 is SGHVS and CDR2 is FNYEAQ. The CDR3 spans 14 residues. After removal of 5 bases from V and 3 bases from J, the junction contained 6 bases not matched to a gene. In DNA form, the CDR3 reads TGTGCCAGCAGCGGGGGACAGTCTGACACTGAAGCTTTCTTT. Its translation: CASSGGQSDTEAFF.

In its sample, this clonotype was seen many times. CDR3 bases: TGTGCCAGCAGTTTTTCCGGGACTTCCAGCTATGGCTACACCTTC. Translating gives CASSFSGTSSYGYTF. This chain uses TRBV28 with TRBJ1-2; tentative D call: TRBD1 (5 bases). This CDR3 has 15 residues. Germline loops: CDR1 MDHEN, CDR2 SYDVKM. Trimming left V 3 bases short and J 4 bases short, with 15 bases between.

The chain is built from TRBV5-1 and TRBJ2-3, with 8 bases lining up with TRBD1. The V gene's germline CDR1 is SGHRS and CDR2 YFSETQ. The CDR3 runs 15 residues. The V gene end was trimmed by 9 bases and the J gene end by 4 bases; junction bases not matched to a gene: 13. This CDR3 is CATTTGAVRADTQYF. CDR3 nucleotides: TGCGCCACCACGACAGGGGCGGTCAGGGCAGATACGCAGTATTTT.

The V gene is TRBV27, the J gene TRBJ2-1, with a possible D match to TRBD2 (5 bases). CDR3 length: 15 amino acids. Trimming shortened V by 7 bases and J by 6 bases, and 19 bases separated the two germline ends. Germline assignment: CDR1 MNHEY and CDR2 SMNVEV (reference sequence). CDR3 region: CASTTLGSSRNEQFF. DNA of the CDR3: TGTGCCAGCACGACACTGGGGAGCTCCCGCAATGAGCAGTTCTTC.

Ten or more counts support this clonotype. The CDR3 spells CASSPDTGPPQHF. CDR3 DNA sequence: TGTGCCAGCAGCCCTGATACAGGGCCACCCCAGCATTTT. J is TRBJ1-5 and V is TRBV7-2, with TRBD1 as a possible D gene (6 bases). Trimming pared 5 bases from V and 10 bases from J, leaving 15 bases between. The CDR3 sequence is 13 residues long. The germline V gene has CDR1 SGHTA and CDR2 FQGNSA.

The chain employs TRBV10-3 and TRBJ2-7; D unclear. Germline V gives CDR1 ENHRY, CDR2 SYGVKD. V was trimmed by 1 base and J by 5 bases, leaving 12 bases between them. The CDR3 covers 14 residues. The chain's CDR3 is CAISEYSMGNEQYF. In nucleotides, the CDR3 is TGTGCCATCAGTGAGTACAGTATGGGCAACGAGCAGTACTTC.

The chain couples TRBV7-2 to TRBJ2-5; 14 bases agree with TRBD2. V was clipped by 1 base and J by 6 bases; unmatched bases: 4. Per the germline V gene, CDR1 is SGHTA and CDR2 is FQGNSA. The CDR3 has 16 residues. CDR3 DNA sequence: TGTGCCAGCAGCTTAGATGGGACTAGCGGGAGTCAGACCCAGTACTTC. It translates to CASSLDGTSGSQTQYF. The complete variable domain, with remaining parts taken from reference TRBV7-2 and TRBJ2-5, reads GAGVSQSPSNKVTEKGKDVELRCDPISGHTALYWYRQSLGQGLEFLIYFQGNSAPDKSGLPSDRFSAERTGGSVSTLTIQRTQQEDSAVYLCASSLDGTSGSQTQYFGPGTRLLVL.

The chain recombines TRBV28 with TRBJ2-2; 8 bases are shared with TRBD1. This CDR3 spans 15 amino acids. Germline V lookup: CDR1 MDHEN, CDR2 SYDVKM. V shed 6 bases and J 3 bases; nucleotides not matched to a gene: 6. For the CDR3, the DNA is TGTGCCAGCAGCTCAGGGGGCGCGGACACCGGGGAGCTGTTTTTT. It specifies CASSSGGADTGELFF.

This clonotype is deemed medium-sized. The chain employs TRBV2 and TRBJ2-1, with TRBD2 matching over 8 bases. Germline assignment: CDR1 SNHLY and CDR2 FYNNEI. This CDR3 is 14 amino acids long. Trimming cost V 5 bases and J 6 bases; bases outside gene matches: 6. This chain's CDR3 is CASSSGLGGNEQFF. The CDR3 nucleotides are TGTGCCAGCAGTTCGGGACTAGGGGGCAATGAGCAGTTCTTC.

V usage is TRBV27 and J usage is TRBJ2-1, with 8 bases aligning to TRBD2. V gave up 2 bases and J gave up 8 bases; unmatched junction bases: 5. The CDR3 has 14 residues. Germline loops: CDR1 MNHEY, CDR2 SMNVEV (reference sequence). CDR3 protein: CASSLTGGPHEQFF. CDR3 in DNA: TGTGCCAGCAGTTTAACGGGAGGGCCTCATGAGCAGTTCTTC.

This chain links TRBV7-2 with TRBJ1-5; no reliable D call. Germline V lookup: CDR1 SGHTA, CDR2 FQGNSA. Trimming stripped 3 bases from V and 4 bases from J, with 7 bases between. The CDR3 extends over 13 amino acids. The CDR3 DNA reads as TGTGCCAGCAGCTTCGCCCCTAATCAGCCCCAGCATTTT. It codes for CASSFAPNQPQHF.

The chain combines TRBV6-5 with TRBJ1-2, with D maybe TRBD1 (6 bases). In germline, CDR1 is MNHEY, CDR2 SVGAGI. V dropped 6 bases and J dropped 8 bases, with 13 bases sitting between them. CDR3 length: 12 residues. In DNA form, the CDR3 reads TGTGCCAGCAGGCAGGGGCGTTTAGGCTACACCTTC. Translating it yields CASRQGRLGYTF.

This chain uses TRBV10-3 with TRBJ1-5; D is unresolved. Trimming removed 5 bases at V and 4 bases at J, with 9 bases between. There are 13 residues in the CDR3. From germline, CDR1 is ENHRY and CDR2 SYGVKD. DNA for the CDR3: TGTGCCATCAGTAATGGCGGTAATCAGCCCCAGCATTTT. Encoded protein: CAISNGGNQPQHF.

This chain links TRBV24-1 with TRBJ2-1; 8 bases map to TRBD1. J gave up 7 bases and V 5 bases, and 6 bases lay outside the gene matches. The CDR3 has 14 residues. Germline lookup yields CDR1 KGHDR and CDR2 SFDVKD. The CDR3: CATSASRGRNEQFF. The CDR3 DNA reads TGTGCCACCAGTGCCAGCAGGGGGCGAAATGAGCAGTTCTTC.

The V call is TRBV6-2 or TRBV6-3, the J call TRBJ2-2, with a weak D call TRBD2 (6 bases). This CDR3 has 14 amino acids. V lost 5 bases and J lost 0, with 7 bases in between. Germline CDR1 is MNHEY and CDR2 is SVGEGT. Written as DNA, the CDR3 is TGTGCCAGCAGTACGGGAGCGAACACCGGGGAGCTGTTTTTT. Protein product: CASSTGANTGELFF.

This clonotype was counted only a few times. CDR3: CASSRGLAHNEQFF. The CDR3, as DNA: TGTGCCAGCAGCCGAGGACTAGCCCACAATGAGCAGTTCTTC. The V and J genes are TRBV3-1 and TRBJ2-1, with 8 positions matching TRBD2. Germline-derived CDR1 and CDR2 are LGHDT and YNNKEL (reference sequence). Unmatched junction bases numbered 4, after V lost 4 bases and J lost 5 bases. The CDR3 has 14 residues.

This chain uses TRBV12-3 or TRBV12-4 with TRBJ1-1; 9 nucleotides align to TRBD1. The CDR3 extends over 18 amino acids. Trimming removed 3 bases from V and 10 bases from J; junction bases left unmatched: 21. The CDR3 is CASSLDPGGGTGLVIAFF. CDR3 coding DNA: TGTGCCAGCAGTTTGGATCCCGGGGGAGGGACAGGGCTAGTCATAGCTTTCTTT.

This clonotype was observed a handful of times. The J gene is TRBJ1-2, the V gene TRBV4-3, with 7 nucleotides matching TRBD1. The V gene's germline CDR1 is LGHNA and CDR2 YSLEER. The length of the CDR3 is 15 residues. V gave up 6 bases and J gave up 0 bases; unmatched junction bases: 7. This CDR3 reads CASRGTVSSNYGYTF. The CDR3 DNA sequence: TGCGCCAGCAGAGGGACAGTTAGCTCTAACTATGGCTACACCTTC.

In its sample, this clonotype was seen many times. This chain uses TRBV28 with TRBJ2-1; tentatively, D is TRBD2 (6 bases). CDR3 length: 14 amino acids. V dropped 4 bases and J dropped 6 bases, with 13 bases sitting between them. The germline CDR1 and CDR2 sequences are MDHEN and SYDVKM. Here the CDR3 reads CASSSPRGVNEQFF. The CDR3 DNA sequence: TGTGCCAGCAGTTCCCCGCGCGGGGTCAATGAGCAGTTCTTC.

The chain combines TRBV6-6 with TRBJ2-3; the D gene is possibly TRBD2 (6 bases). Trimming stripped 2 bases from V and 0 bases from J, with 9 bases between. There are 15 residues in the CDR3. Looked up from germline, CDR1 is MNHNY and CDR2 is SVGAGI (reference sequence). The CDR3 bases are TGTGCCAGCAGTTACGCACTAGCTAGCACAGATACGCAGTATTTT. Its protein is CASSYALASTDTQYF.

This clonotype was seen only a few times. The chain is built from TRBV24-1 and TRBJ1-1, with 7 bases lining up with TRBD1. The CDR3 runs 15 residues. CDR1 and CDR2 from the germline V gene are KGHDR and SFDVKD. After removal of 9 bases from V and 8 bases from J, the junction contained 17 bases not matched to a gene. DNA of the CDR3: TGTGCCACCTCAGGGGGTACAACCCCAACTGACGAAGCTTTCTTT. Translated, it gives CATSGGTTPTDEAFF.

This clonotype has a handful of counts. The chain carries TRBV5-6 and TRBJ2-3; TRBD2 matches 8 bases. The trim removed 4 bases at V and 4 bases at J, leaving 11 bases unmatched. The CDR3 has 16 residues. CDR1 and CDR2 (germline): SGHDT, YYEEEE. The CDR3 loop reads CASSLRGTGGADTQYF. In DNA form, the CDR3 reads TGTGCCAGCAGCCTCCGGGGGACGGGAGGGGCAGATACGCAGTATTTT.

J is TRBJ1-2 and V is TRBV7-9, with D perhaps TRBD1 (6 bases). The CDR3 is made up of 16 amino acids. Germline CDR1 and CDR2: SEHNR and FQNEAQ (reference sequence). The V and J ends lost 5 bases and 8 bases respectively, with 24 bases between them. The CDR3 spells CASSVGLDRPFLGYTF. The DNA for the CDR3 is TGTGCCAGCAGCGTAGGCTTGGACAGACCCTTTCTAGGCTACACCTTC.

The gene calls are TRBV2 and TRBJ2-5; the D is unclear. Looked up from germline, CDR1 is SNHLY and CDR2 is FYNNEI. Trimming took off 4 bases at V and 3 bases at J, with 9 bases between the two ends. This CDR3 is 13 amino acids long. The DNA for the CDR3 is TGTGCCAGCAGTGTTCGGATGGAAGAGACCCAGTACTTC. Translated: CASSVRMEETQYF.

The table lists this clonotype with many counts. The V gene is TRBV5-1, the J gene TRBJ2-6; D is unclear. V was shortened by 2 bases and J by 2 bases, with 8 bases between the two germline ends. The CDR3 loop spans 15 amino acids. Looked up from germline, CDR1 is SGHRS and CDR2 is YFSETQ. The CDR3 loop is CASSLPQPGANVLTF. The CDR3 DNA reads TGCGCCAGCAGCTTACCCCAACCTGGGGCCAACGTCCTGACTTTC.